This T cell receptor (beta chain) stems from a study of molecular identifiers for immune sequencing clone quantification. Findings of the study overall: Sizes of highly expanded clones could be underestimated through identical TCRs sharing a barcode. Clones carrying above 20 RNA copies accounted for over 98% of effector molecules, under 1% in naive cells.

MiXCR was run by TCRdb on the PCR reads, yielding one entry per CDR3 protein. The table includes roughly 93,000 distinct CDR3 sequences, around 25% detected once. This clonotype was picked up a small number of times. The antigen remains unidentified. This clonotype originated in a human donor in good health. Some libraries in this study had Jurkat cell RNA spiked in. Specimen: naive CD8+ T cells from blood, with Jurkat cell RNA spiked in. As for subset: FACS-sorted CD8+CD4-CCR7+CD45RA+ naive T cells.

DNA of the CDR3: TGTGCCAGCAGCTTGTGGAGCTCCTACAATGAGCAGTTCTTC. It is translated as CASSLWSSYNEQFF. The gene calls are TRBV7-2 and TRBJ2-1; D is uncertain. Germline loops: CDR1 SGHTA, CDR2 FQGNSA. The CDR3 has 14 residues. The germline V and J ends were trimmed by 3 bases and 0 bases, with 6 bases remaining between them.